The 23 T cell receptor beta chains given below trace back to one sample, sequenced in a study of glioma-infiltrating T cells. TCR alpha and beta CDR3 regions were amplified from RNA using iRepertoire nested multiplex PCR. A single record per CDR3 protein comes from TCRdb applying MiXCR to the multiplex PCR reads. Among roughly 100,000 distinct CDR3 sequences listed, under 30% were seen once. Sequencing was done on a sample of glioma tissue, nonneoplastic brain tissue, or PBMCs (not recorded which). These TCRs come from a human donor with low-grade glioma or glioblastoma, undergoing nonglioma brain surgery, or in good health (not recorded which).

This clonotype was recorded many times. This chain uses TRBV20-1 with TRBJ2-1; 11 bases are shared with TRBD2. The CDR3 totals 15 residues. V was clipped by 3 bases and J by 3 bases; unmatched bases: 4. The germline V gene has CDR1 DFQATT and CDR2 SNEGSKA (reference sequence). CDR3 loop: CSARVTSGGYNEQFF. The CDR3 DNA sequence: TGCAGTGCTAGGGTTACTAGCGGGGGCTACAATGAGCAGTTCTTC.

The CDR3 sequence is CSATGLAWFYEQYF. CDR3 nucleotides: TGCAGTGCCACGGGACTAGCGTGGTTCTACGAGCAGTACTTC. The V call is TRBV20-1, the J call TRBJ2-7, with TRBD2 identical over 10 bases. The CDR3 totals 14 residues. The germline CDR1 and CDR2 sequences are DFQATT and SNEGSKA (reference sequence). J lost 3 bases, V lost 6 bases, and 8 bases had no gene match.

There are many counts of this clonotype. The rearrangement links TRBV6-2 or TRBV6-3 to TRBJ1-1; D gene unclear. Trimming shortened V by 2 bases and J by 1 base, and 8 bases separated the two germline ends. The germline V gene encodes CDR1 MNHEY and CDR2 SVGEGT. The CDR3 totals 14 residues. In DNA form, the CDR3 reads TGTGCCAGCAGTTACGAGAAGAGGAACACTGAAGCTTTCTTT. Amino acid sequence: CASSYEKRNTEAFF.

This clonotype has ten or more counts. The chain uses TRBV14 and TRBJ2-1; 9 nucleotides line up with TRBD1. The CDR3 contains 16 residues. After removal of 6 bases from V and 5 bases from J, the junction contained 11 bases not matched to a gene. Per the germline V gene, CDR1 is SGHDN and CDR2 is FVKESK. CDR3 DNA: TGTGCCAGCAGTCATCTTCCGGGACAGGGTGACAATGAGCAGTTCTTC. Its protein product is CASSHLPGQGDNEQFF.

The chain recombines TRBV28 with TRBJ2-7; no reliable D call. The germline CDR1 and CDR2 sequences are MDHEN and SYDVKM. This CDR3 spans 12 amino acids. The V gene lost 7 bases and the J gene lost 0 bases, with 7 bases spanning the gap. The CDR3 nucleotides read TGTGCCAGCATCCAGAACTCCTACGAGCAGTACTTC. Protein: CASIQNSYEQYF.

This rearrangement joins TRBV12-3 or TRBV12-4 to TRBJ1-2, with 9 bases that match TRBD1. V shed 4 bases, J shed 4 bases, and the junction held 7 bases outside the gene matches. CDR3 length: 15 residues. CDR3 region: CASSSPPQGAYGYTF. The CDR3 region has the DNA TGTGCCAGCAGTTCGCCTCCACAGGGGGCCTATGGCTACACCTTC.

The chain recombines TRBV24-1 with TRBJ2-2; no reliable D call. Trimming stripped 4 bases from V and 4 bases from J, with 18 bases between. This CDR3 is built from 17 residues. Germline V gene data show CDR1 as KGHDR and CDR2 as SFDVKD. The chain's CDR3 is CATSDNRHRCATGELFF. The CDR3 bases are TGTGCCACCAGTGACAACCGACACCGATGCGCCACCGGGGAGCTGTTTTTT.

This clonotype was observed at least ten times. J is TRBJ2-7 and V is TRBV3-1; no reliable D call. Looked up from germline, CDR1 is LGHDT and CDR2 is YNNKEL (reference sequence). This CDR3 region has 15 residues. V was trimmed by 0 bases and J by 3 bases, leaving 12 bases between them. CDR3 in DNA: TGTGCCAGCAGCCAAGATCCACCGGGTGGCTACGAGCAGTACTTC. Translating it yields CASSQDPPGGYEQYF.

With respect to this clonotype: One base away lies a much larger clone, so this may be a sequencing read error. The chain uses TRBV6-2 or TRBV6-3 and TRBJ2-7; a weak D match, TRBD1 (5 bases). The CDR3 has 14 residues. The germline V gene has CDR1 MNHEY and CDR2 SVGEGT. The DNA of the CDR3 is TGTGCCAGCAATCCAAGGGGAACCTCCTACGAGGAGTACTTC. Amino acid sequence: CASNPRGTSYEEYF.

This clonotype has ten or more counts. V and J are TRBV7-6 and TRBJ2-3, with D possibly matching TRBD1 (5 bases). There are 15 residues in the CDR3. V was cut by 1 base and J by 0 bases, with 8 bases left in between. The germline CDR1 and CDR2 sequences are SGHVS and FNYEAQ. The CDR3 reads CASSLEYRSTDTQYF. The CDR3 DNA reads as TGTGCCAGCAGCTTAGAATACAGGAGCACAGATACGCAGTATTTT.

This clonotype has a count of ten or more. The J gene is TRBJ2-7, the V gene TRBV28; D is unclear. Germline V gene data show CDR1 as MDHEN and CDR2 as SYDVKM. This CDR3 spans 11 amino acids. With 11 bases removed from V and 3 bases from J, the gap between germline ends came to 11 bases. The CDR3: CALSWSYEQYF. The DNA of the CDR3 is TGTGCCCTCTCGTGGAGCTACGAGCAGTACTTC.

In this sample, this clonotype turned up many times. V is TRBV6-1 and J is TRBJ2-3; weak D call: TRBD2 (6 bases). Germline V gives CDR1 MNHNS, CDR2 SASEGT. Trimming left V 6 bases short and J 3 bases short, with 22 bases between. This CDR3 is 17 amino acids long. As DNA, the CDR3 is TGTGCCAGCAGCCGCCGGGGGACCCAAGCCCGAACAGATACGCAGTATTTT. Translated: CASSRRGTQARTDTQYF.

Concerning this clonotype itself: The junction shows a germline mismatch at one end, possibly a read error. The chain uses TRBV6-2 or TRBV6-3 and TRBJ1-2; 7 bases align to TRBD1. CDR3 length equals 13 residues. The germline V gene has CDR1 MNHEY and CDR2 SVGEGT. This chain's CDR3 is CASTPLTGFGYTF. In DNA, the CDR3 is TGCGCCAGCACCCCCCTGACAGGGTTTGGCTACACCTTC.

V and J are TRBV2 and TRBJ2-1; 11 bases fit TRBD2. Unmatched junction bases numbered 4, after V lost 8 bases and J lost 4 bases. Germline V gene lookup returns CDR1 SNHLY and CDR2 FYNNEI. The CDR3 runs to 14 residues. The CDR3 DNA sequence: TGTGCCAGCCTACTAGCGGGGGAGTACAATGAGCAGTTCTTC. The encoded protein is CASLLAGEYNEQFF.

There are many counts of this clonotype. The chain is built from TRBV6-1 and TRBJ2-3, with 8 bases identical to TRBD2. CDR1 and CDR2 from the germline V gene are MNHNS and SASEGT. After removal of 5 bases from V and 2 bases from J, the junction contained 6 bases not matched to a gene. The CDR3 runs to 15 residues. CDR3 in amino acids: CASSTAGGVTDTQYF. In DNA, the CDR3 is TGTGCCAGCAGTACCGCGGGGGGTGTCACAGATACGCAGTATTTT.

This clonotype appeared a few times. The chain combines TRBV11-2 with TRBJ2-2; D gene ambiguous. Trimming shortened V by 3 bases and J by 3 bases, and 14 bases separated the two germline ends. The CDR3 has 16 amino acids. CDR1 is SGHAT, CDR2 FQNNGV, per germline. CDR3 residues: CASSFQPDFYTGELFF. CDR3 sequence (DNA): TGTGCCAGCAGCTTTCAACCCGATTTCTACACCGGGGAGCTGTTTTTT.

Note on this clonotype: One junction end disagrees with the germline gene, perhaps due to a read error. The rearrangement links TRBV9 to TRBJ1-1; D possibly corresponds to TRBD1 (5 bases). Germline CDR1 SGDLS, CDR2 YYNGEE. The CDR3 runs 15 residues. CDR3 amino acids: CASSAPRGESTEAFF. DNA for the CDR3: TGTGCTAGCAGCGCCCCCCGAGGGGAGAGCACTGAAGCTTTCTTT.

The table lists this clonotype with many counts. The genes are TRBV3-1 and TRBJ2-7; the D is unclear. Germline CDR1 reads LGHDT; CDR2 reads YNNKEL (reference sequence). With 4 bases removed from V and 5 bases from J, the gap between germline ends came to 21 bases. The CDR3 extends over 16 amino acids. DNA for the CDR3: TGTGCCAGCAGCCGAACCGAACGACAATATCGGGACGAGCAGTACTTC. Translated, it gives CASSRTERQYRDEQYF.

Of note for this clonotype: A read error is possible here, since a much larger clone lies one base away. The gene calls are TRBV20-1 and TRBJ1-6; 7 bases agree with TRBD1. The germline gives CDR1 DFQATT, CDR2 SNEGSKA (reference sequence). The CDR3 contains 16 residues. This chain's CDR3 is CRPVEGALIYNSPLHF. The CDR3 coding sequence is TGCAGGCCCGTAGAGGGGGCCTTGATCTATAATTCACCCCTCCACTTT.

This clonotype was seen many times. The chain joins TRBV28 to TRBJ1-5, with no clear D. This CDR3 region has 15 residues. The germline V gene encodes CDR1 MDHEN and CDR2 SYDVKM. V lost 6 bases and J 3 bases, leaving 15 bases between the germline ends. For the CDR3, the DNA is TGTGCCAGCAGCAAAGCCGGGCCTTACAATCAGCCCCAGCATTTT. Protein product: CASSKAGPYNQPQHF.

This clonotype was seen repeatedly, ten times or more. The chain has TRBV25-1 and TRBJ2-7, with a possible D match to TRBD2 (5 bases). Trimming pared 9 bases from V and 6 bases from J, leaving 9 bases between. Germline V gene data show CDR1 as MGHDK and CDR2 as SYGVNS. The CDR3 extends over 10 amino acids. CDR3 DNA: TGTGCCAGTCTAGAGGGCGAGCAGTACTTC. It encodes CASLEGEQYF.

The table lists this clonotype with many counts. This chain joins TRBV7-2 and TRBJ2-7; D call uncertain. Trimming left V 4 bases short and J 5 bases short, with 9 bases between. Germline V gives CDR1 SGHTA, CDR2 FQGNSA. CDR3 length: 12 amino acids. CDR3 in DNA: TGTGCCAGCAGCTCTCCCCAGGACGAGCAGTACTTC. This codes for CASSSPQDEQYF.

Many counts were recorded for this clonotype. The rearrangement joins TRBV20-1 to TRBJ1-5; no clear D gene. Trimming left V 6 bases short and J 2 bases short, with 8 bases between. This CDR3 is built from 12 residues. The germline CDR1 and CDR2 sequences are DFQATT and SNEGSKA (reference sequence). CDR3 DNA sequence: TGCAGTGCCACGGCGGGCAATCAGCCCCAGCATTTT. It translates to CSATAGNQPQHF.